The following is a T cell receptor (beta chain) sequence with its context. Its antigen is not identified. Primers included in the PCR were 60 Vbeta and 13 Jbeta primers. Per the original data handling: Counted up in a later analysis, unique TCR beta chains came to some 80 million, with around 10 million shared. Clones were read by immunoSEQ multiplex PCR, and TCRdb kept only the in-frame ones, dropping some. The V and J calls and clone size come from that table; D and trimming were worked out from the DNA. This table holds over 150,000 clones, about four fifths found once. The record originates from a study of cytomegalovirus exposure and HLA in healthy donors. Across the study: The Caucasian-associated ancestry cluster held around 81% of approximately 400 genotyped donors. Study-level points and caveats: The study labeled more than 150 TCR beta chains cytomegalovirus-associated. Within a later analysis, the majority of CMV-associated TCR beta chains appeared HLA-restricted.

This CDR3 is 16 amino acids long. Input material: PBMCs. This TCR was sampled from a boy aged 2 to 10 in good health and CMV-seronegative. This sequence joins TRBV21-1 and TRBJ2-3; the table's D gene call, TRBD1, was not cross checked with the DNA. TRBV21-1 is classified as a pseudogene. DNA for the CDR3: TGTGCCAGCAGCAAAGAATCGGAGGACAGGCCAGATACGCAGTATTTT. Translated: CASSKESEDRPDTQYF.